This TCR beta chain was recovered during a study of CXCR3-negative and CXCR3-positive naive CD8 T cells. Study-level results: Naive cells used TRBV-TRBJ genes in much the same way whether CXCR3-negative or CXCR3-positive; memory cells did not.

Note on this clonotype: Antigen specificity is unknown.

cDNA libraries for TRB were generated by 5' RACE incorporating UMI labels. TCRdb processed the 5' RACE reads again and assigns one entry to each CDR3 protein, with no DNA. Its table lists some 6,100 distinct CDR3 sequences. This CDR3 has 11 amino acids. Germline CDR1 is SEHNR and CDR2 is FQNEAQ (reference sequence). J is TRBJ1-1 and V is TRBV7-9. The receptor's source is a human donor in good health. Some clones in this sample may be carry-over from other donors' samples. Sequencing input: naive CXCR3- CD8+ T cells from blood. The subset denotes: CD45RO-CCR7+CD27+CD95- naive CD8+ T cells lacking CXCR3 (TNR3-). The chain's CDR3 is CASSLNTEAFF.